A selection of T cell receptor beta chains follows, all from one sample in a study of T cell responses to AZD1222 COVID-19 vaccine. Method: immunoSEQ multiplex PCR; TCRdb's copy keeps in-frame clones and lacks some. Of about 110,000 clones in the sample, about nine tenths were seen once. Material: peripheral blood, obtained on day 0 of AZD1222 vaccination. The receptors derive from an adult in good health. CDR3s include the opening cysteine and the closing phenylalanine or tryptophan. Each record gives: V gene, D gene, clone size, J gene, CDR3 protein, CDR3 DNA. The D gene is left open where the match is weak. Some rows have no size entry. The others give once, few or many, or a class for an expanded clone.

TRBV7-9,TRBD1,-,TRBJ1-2,CASSYGQVYGYTF,TGTGCCAGCAGTTACGGACAGGTCTATGGCTACACCTTC
TRBV28,-,-,TRBJ2-1,CASSLLKGRANEQFF,TGTGCCAGCAGTTTATTGAAAGGGCGAGCCAATGAGCAGTTCTTC
TRBV9,-,-,TRBJ2-3,CASSLNTDTQYF,TGTGCCAGCAGCTTAAACACAGATACGCAGTATTTT
TRBV7-9,-,few,TRBJ2-7,CASSSQGSSYEQYF,TGTGCCAGCAGCTCCCAAGGAAGCTCCTACGAGCAGTACTTC
TRBV30,-,-,TRBJ2-7,CAWSLGGGPSEQYF,TGTGCCTGGAGTCTTGGAGGGGGCCCAAGCGAGCAGTACTTC
TRBV15,-,-,TRBJ1-2,CATSRDNFNYGYTF,TGTGCCACCAGCAGAGACAACTTTAACTATGGCTACACCTTC
TRBV19,-,-,TRBJ1-2,CASTRGFGYTF,TGTGCCAGTACCCGGGGCTTCGGCTACACCTTC
TRBV5-1,TRBD2,-,TRBJ2-1,CASSPRGVAGNEQFF,TGCGCCAGCAGCCCTCGGGGGGTAGCGGGAAATGAGCAGTTCTTC
TRBV3-1/TRBV3-2,TRBD1,-,TRBJ1-2,CASSQTGTGGQGYTF,TGTGCCAGCAGCCAAACCGGGACAGGGGGGCAGGGCTACACCTTC
TRBV19,-,-,TRBJ1-1,CASTRDMNTEAFF,TGTGCCAGTACTAGGGACATGAACACTGAAGCTTTCTTT
TRBV4-1,TRBD1,-,TRBJ1-1,CASSQVAGTGGEAFF,TGCGCCAGCAGCCAAGTAGCCGGGACAGGAGGTGAAGCTTTCTTT
TRBV2,TRBD1,few,TRBJ1-1,CATTRGGTGGTEAFF,TGTGCCACCACGAGGGGCGGCACAGGGGGGACTGAAGCTTTCTTT
TRBV27,-,-,TRBJ1-1,CASSSSPYIGNTEAFF,TGTGCCAGCAGTTCCAGCCCCTACATCGGAAACACTGAAGCTTTCTTT
TRBV27,TRBD1,-,TRBJ1-1,CASSFGDRNTEAFF,TGTGCCAGCAGTTTTGGGGACAGAAACACTGAAGCTTTCTTT
TRBV6-2/TRBV6-3,-,-,TRBJ1-2,CASSKLAPGSNYGYTF,TGTGCCAGCAGTAAACTAGCACCGGGGTCTAACTATGGCTACACCTTC
TRBV6-1,-,-,TRBJ1-5,CASRSRQYNQPQHF,TGTGCCAGCAGATCTAGACAGTACAATCAGCCCCAGCATTTT
TRBV12-3/TRBV12-4,TRBD1,-,TRBJ2-4,CASSLDRRDIQYF,TGTGCCAGCAGTTTGGACAGGCGGGACATTCAGTACTTC
TRBV12-3/TRBV12-4,-,once,TRBJ1-5,CASNTGVGQPQHF,TGTGCCAGCAACACCGGGGTGGGACAGCCCCAGCATTTT
TRBV14,-,-,TRBJ1-3,CASSEDSGNTIYF,TGTGCCAGCAGCGAAGACTCTGGAAACACCATATATTTT
TRBV4-2,TRBD1,once,TRBJ2-5,CASSQRQGVGETQYF,TGTGCCAGCAGCCAACGGCAGGGGGTGGGAGAGACCCAGTACTTC
TRBV2,-,-,TRBJ1-4,CATAHERRRTNEKLFF,TGTGCCACCGCTCACGAGAGGAGGAGAACTAATGAAAAACTGTTTTTT
TRBV7-2,-,-,TRBJ2-5,CASSRQAQETQYF,TGTGCCAGCAGCCGACAGGCTCAGGAGACCCAGTACTTC
TRBV27,TRBD2,-,TRBJ2-7,CASSPPVAGGGRYEQYF,TGTGCCAGCAGCCCCCCCGTGGCTGGCGGGGGGCGATACGAGCAGTACTTC
TRBV10-3,-,-,TRBJ1-1,CAISESQGRGGVTEAFF,TGTGCCATCAGTGAGTCCCAGGGCAGGGGAGGGGTCACTGAAGCTTTCTTT
TRBV28,TRBD1,-,TRBJ2-1,CASSLQGAVGFF,TGTGCCAGCAGTTTACAGGGGGCCGTTGGGTTCTTC
TRBV29-1,-,-,TRBJ1-2,CSVDRTTSTYGYTF,TGCAGCGTTGATCGGACAACGTCCACCTATGGCTACACCTTC
TRBV6-5,TRBD1,-,TRBJ1-3,CASSPGGRGNTIYF,TGTGCCAGCAGTCCAGGGGGACGAGGAAACACCATATATTTT
TRBV15,-,-,TRBJ1-2,CATSREYHYGYTF,TGTGCCACCAGCAGAGAATACCATTATGGCTACACCTTC
TRBV28,TRBD1,-,TRBJ2-7,CASSFSVGRRDRPYEQYF,TGTGCCAGCAGTTTTAGTGTGGGGAGACGGGACAGACCCTACGAGCAGTACTTC
TRBV6-2/TRBV6-3,-,-,TRBJ2-5,CASSYSERETQYF,TGTGCCAGCAGTTACTCGGAACGTGAGACCCAGTACTTC
TRBV18,TRBD1,-,TRBJ1-2,CASSQWDSGYTF,TGTGCCAGCTCACAATGGGACAGCGGCTACACCTTC
TRBV5-1,TRBD1,-,TRBJ2-7,CASRQGASYEQYF,TGCGCCAGCAGACAGGGGGCCTCCTACGAGCAGTACTTC
TRBV7-3,TRBD1,-,TRBJ2-5,CASSPLGQGRETQYF,TGTGCCAGCAGCCCATTAGGACAGGGAAGAGAGACCCAGTACTTC
TRBV6-5,-,-,TRBJ1-5,CASTRGHNQPQHF,TGTGCCAGCACGAGAGGTCACAATCAGCCCCAGCATTTT
TRBV10-3,TRBD1,few,TRBJ2-1,CAISESNLGQGRGNEQFF,TGTGCCATCAGTGAGTCGAATTTGGGACAGGGGCGCGGCAATGAGCAGTTCTTC
TRBV4-1,-,-,TRBJ1-5,CASSQDISRGARQPQHF,TGCGCCAGCAGCCAAGATATTTCCCGGGGGGCAAGGCAGCCCCAGCATTTT
TRBV28,TRBD1,-,TRBJ1-1,CASSTSSGTGDLNTEAFF,TGTGCCAGCAGTACGTCATCCGGGACAGGGGACTTGAACACTGAAGCTTTCTTT
TRBV5-1,TRBD2,-,TRBJ2-3,CASSQTVGSGVTDTQYF,TGCGCCAGCAGCCAAACCGTGGGTAGCGGGGTAACAGATACGCAGTATTTT
TRBV10-3,-,-,TRBJ1-2,CAITGDRTAYGYTF,TGTGCCATCACCGGTGACAGGACCGCCTATGGCTACACCTTC
TRBV5-4,TRBD1,-,TRBJ2-7,CASSPKGQLGSAYEQYF,TGTGCCAGCAGCCCGAAGGGACAGTTGGGGAGCGCCTACGAGCAGTACTTC
TRBV6-4,TRBD1,once,TRBJ1-1,CASRGDSFGEAFF,TGTGCCAGCAGAGGGGACAGCTTCGGTGAAGCTTTCTTT
TRBV2,-,-,TRBJ1-2,CASSVTRPDGYTF,TGTGCCAGCAGTGTTACGAGACCGGATGGCTACACCTTC
TRBV28,TRBD2,-,TRBJ2-7,CASSSSLAGFLFSVYEQYF,TGTGCCAGCAGTTCATCACTAGCGGGGTTCTTATTTAGCGTCTACGAGCAGTACTTC
TRBV28,TRBD1,few,TRBJ1-2,CASSTDRGRSGYTF,TGTGCCAGCAGTACGGACAGGGGGCGAAGTGGCTACACCTTC